These T cell receptor beta chains were read from a single sample in a study of CD8+ T cells in alopecia areata. TCRdb's table, derived via immunoSEQ multiplex PCR, lists solely in-frame clones and lacks some. This sample has 150,000 to 200,000 clones, with about 66% found just once. Sequencing used CD8+ T cells sorted from blood, obtained at week 0. These receptors were taken from a human donor with alopecia areata. The CDR3 runs from the conserved cysteine through the conserved F or W. D genes are given only for firm matches. Some rows have no size entry. The others give once, few or many, or a class for an expanded clone.

V gene	D gene	clone size	J gene	CDR3 DNA	CDR3 protein
TRBV4-1	.	many	TRBJ1-5	TGCGCCAGCAGCCAAGGCAGGGGTCAGCCCCAGCATTTT	CASSQGRGQPQHF
TRBV10-3	.	.	TRBJ1-6	TGTGCCACCGTGGGCCAAAATTCAGGGCCCCTCCACTTT	CATVGQNSGPLHF
TRBV2	TRBD2	.	TRBJ2-3	TGTGCCAGCACCCGTTCGGGACTAGCGGGGGAGGATACGCAGTATTTT	CASTRSGLAGEDTQYF
TRBV7-6	TRBD1	.	TRBJ2-3	TGTGCCAGCAGCTTCTTGGGGCAGGGGGGCACAGATACGCAGTATTTT	CASSFLGQGGTDTQYF
TRBV14	.	.	TRBJ2-1	TGTGCCAGCAGCCGATCCTGGACTCAGCAGTTCTTC	CASSRSWTQQFF
TRBV5-1	TRBD1	.	TRBJ2-7	TGCGCCAGCACTCCAACAGGGGGCTCCTACGAGCAGTACTTC	CASTPTGGSYEQYF
TRBV4-1	.	.	TRBJ2-1	TGCGCCAGCAGCCAAGGGGAGTTGGCGGTAAACAATGAGCAGTTCTTC	CASSQGELAVNNEQFF
TRBV10-3	TRBD2	.	TRBJ2-1	TGTGCCATCACTGGGACTAGCGGGGATAATGAGCAGTTCTTC	CAITGTSGDNEQFF
TRBV5-1	TRBD1	few	TRBJ2-3	TGCGCCAGCAGCAAGAGACAGGGGACAGATACGCAGTATTTT	CASSKRQGTDTQYF
TRBV7-9	.	.	TRBJ2-7	TGTGCCAGCAGCCCGTCGACAGATTTCTATGAGCAGTACTTC	CASSPSTDFYEQYF
TRBV29-1	.	.	TRBJ1-1	TGCAGCGTTGAAGATGGGTGGGGATGGTCGACTGAAGCTTTCTTT	CSVEDGWGWSTEAFF
TRBV13	.	few	TRBJ2-2	TGTGCCAGCAGCTTACCCCCCGGGGAGCTGTTTTTT	CASSLPPGELFF
TRBV5-6	.	medium-sized	TRBJ2-1	TGTGCCAGCAGCCTTGAGCTCTACAATGAGCAGTTCTTC	CASSLELYNEQFF
TRBV29-1	TRBD2	.	TRBJ2-3	TGCAGCGTTGAAGGGGAGGGTGTGGGACCCACAGATACGCAGTATTTT	CSVEGEGVGPTDTQYF
TRBV4-1	TRBD1	.	TRBJ2-7	TGCGCCAGCAGCAAGTTCACAGGGGGCTACGAGCAGTACTTC	CASSKFTGGYEQYF
TRBV5-6	.	.	TRBJ2-5	.	CASSSTSTSYETQYF
TRBV29-1	TRBD2	few	TRBJ2-5	TGCAGCGTTGAAGCCCCCGGCCCTGACAGACGACTAGCGGGGGGGCGAGAGACCCAGTACTTC	CSVEAPGPDRRLAGGRETQYF
TRBV27	TRBD2	.	TRBJ2-3	TGTGCCAGCAGGAAGCGGGGGTCTATTGGAGATACGCAGTATTTT	CASRKRGSIGDTQYF
TRBV7-9	.	.	TRBJ1-1	TGTGCCAGCAGATCAAGGTCGGGGGGGAAGAACACTGAAGCTTTCTTT	CASRSRSGGKNTEAFF
TRBV13	TRBD1	.	TRBJ1-1	TGTGCCAGCAGCGACCGGGACAGGGGCACTGAAGCTTTCTTT	CASSDRDRGTEAFF
TRBV27	TRBD1	few	TRBJ2-7	TGTGCCAGCCGACTCAGAGACAGGGATAGGTACGAGCAGTACTTC	CASRLRDRDRYEQYF
TRBV6-6	.	.	TRBJ1-1	TGTGCCAGCGGATGGACTGAAGCTTTCTTT	CASGWTEAFF
TRBV14	.	.	TRBJ1-4	TGTGCCAGCAGCCAAGATTCCTCAAAAGGAGGTGAAAAACTGTTTTTT	CASSQDSSKGGEKLFF
TRBV6-1	TRBD2	.	TRBJ2-3	TGTGCCAGCAGAGCTAGGCTAGCGGGGGGGGATACGCAGTATTTT	CASRARLAGGDTQYF
TRBV2	.	once	TRBJ1-2	TGTGCCAGCAGTGAATTCCGGGGAGGAGGAAACTATGGCTACACCTTC	CASSEFRGGGNYGYTF
TRBV6-1	.	.	TRBJ2-3	TGTGCCAGCAGTGAAGCCCCAGGGGCCAGCACAGATACGCAGTATTTT	CASSEAPGASTDTQYF
TRBV7-9	TRBD2	.	TRBJ2-3	TGTGCCAGCAGCCCAATCTCCCGACGGGGGGCAGATACGCAGTATTTT	CASSPISRRGADTQYF
TRBV4-1	.	.	TRBJ1-5	TGCGCCAGCAGCCAAGGGTACAGGGAGAATAGCAATCAGCCCCAGCATTTT	CASSQGYRENSNQPQHF
TRBV29-1	.	.	TRBJ1-2	TGCAGCGTTCCAGGACTTAATGGTGGCTACACCTTC	CSVPGLNGGYTF
TRBV27	.	.	TRBJ2-3	TGTGCCACAGGACCTCCCACAGATACGCAGTATTTT	CATGPPTDTQYF
TRBV15	.	.	TRBJ2-3	TGTGCCACCAGCACGAGGGGGACGCAGTATTTT	CATSTRGTQYF
TRBV7-2	.	.	TRBJ1-2	TGTGCCAGCAGCAACAGCGGTTATGGCTACACCTTC	CASSNSGYGYTF
TRBV29-1	TRBD1	.	TRBJ2-5	TGCAGCGTTCCGCTCTTGGCTTCCTTTGGACAGGGAGGAGAGACCCAGTACTTC	CSVPLLASFGQGGETQYF
TRBV7-9	.	few	TRBJ2-2	TGTGCCAGCAGCTCAGACAGACGGAACACCGGGGAGCTGTTTTTT	CASSSDRRNTGELFF
TRBV30	.	.	TRBJ2-7	TGTGCCTGGAGTGATACGGGGCCCTACGAGCAGTACTTC	CAWSDTGPYEQYF
TRBV5-6	TRBD2	few	TRBJ2-5	TGTGCCAGCAGCGGACGAACTAGCGGACGGTACCAAGAGACCCAGTACTTC	CASSGRTSGRYQETQYF
TRBV5-6	.	few	TRBJ2-7	TGTGCCAGCAGCGGAACCTACGAGCAGTACTTC	CASSGTYEQYF
TRBV18	.	once	TRBJ1-5	TGTGCCAGCTCACCACCGGGGTCAAATCAGCCCCAGCATTTT	CASSPPGSNQPQHF
TRBV5-1	.	few	TRBJ2-1	TGCGCCAGCAGCTTGGCTAGTTACAATGAGCAGTTCTTC	CASSLASYNEQFF
TRBV27	.	.	TRBJ2-7	TGTGCCACCCGTGTCTACACGGAGTCTAACGAGCAGTACTTC	CATRVYTESNEQYF
TRBV30	.	few	TRBJ2-1	TGTGCCTGGAGTGTAGGTAATGAGCAGTTCTTC	CAWSVGNEQFF
TRBV7-9	.	.	TRBJ2-7	TGTGCCAGCAGTTACACCGGGACACCCTCCTACGAGCAGTACTTC	CASSYTGTPSYEQYF
TRBV10-3	.	.	TRBJ2-6	TGTGCCATCAGTGAAATTCCACGGACCGATCTTTCTGGGGCCAACGTCCTGACTTTC	CAISEIPRTDLSGANVLTF
TRBV6-5	.	few	TRBJ1-6	TGTGCCAGCAGTTACGTGAATTCACCCCTCCACTTT	CASSYVNSPLHF
TRBV5-6	TRBD1	.	TRBJ2-4	TGTGCCAGCAGCTTGGCGACAGGGAGTGCCAAAAACATTCAGTACTTC	CASSLATGSAKNIQYF
TRBV15	.	.	TRBJ1-1	TGTGCCACCAGCAGAGATTCGGGGATTTCTGAAGCTTTCTTT	CATSRDSGISEAFF
TRBV6-1	.	few	TRBJ1-1	TGTGCCAGCAGTGAAGCGCATCAGGGGCCCACTGAAGCTTTCTTT	CASSEAHQGPTEAFF
TRBV4-1	.	.	TRBJ2-7	TGCGCCAGCAGCCAAGAGGACGGGTTGTCCGAGCAGTACTTC	CASSQEDGLSEQYF
TRBV28	.	few	TRBJ1-6	TGTGCCAGCAGTTTAGGGTCGGGGACTCCCCACTTT	CASSLGSGTPHF